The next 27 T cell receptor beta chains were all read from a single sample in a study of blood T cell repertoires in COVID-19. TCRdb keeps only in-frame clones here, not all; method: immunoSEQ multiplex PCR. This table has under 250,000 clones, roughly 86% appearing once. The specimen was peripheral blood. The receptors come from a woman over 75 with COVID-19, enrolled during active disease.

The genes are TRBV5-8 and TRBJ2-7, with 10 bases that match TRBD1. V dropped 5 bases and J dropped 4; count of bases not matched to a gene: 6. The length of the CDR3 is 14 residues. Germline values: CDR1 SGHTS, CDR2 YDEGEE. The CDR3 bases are TGTGCCAGCAGTTCATGGGACAGGGGTTACGAGCAGTACTTC. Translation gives CASSSWDRGYEQYF.

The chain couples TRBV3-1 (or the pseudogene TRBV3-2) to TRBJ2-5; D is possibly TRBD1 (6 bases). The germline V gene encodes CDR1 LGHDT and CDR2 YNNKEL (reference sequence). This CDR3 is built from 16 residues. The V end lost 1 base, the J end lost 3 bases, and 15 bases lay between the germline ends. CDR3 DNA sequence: TGTGCCAGCAGCCAAGGTGGGGGACAAGTGAAAGAGACCCAGTACTTC. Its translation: CASSQGGGQVKETQYF.

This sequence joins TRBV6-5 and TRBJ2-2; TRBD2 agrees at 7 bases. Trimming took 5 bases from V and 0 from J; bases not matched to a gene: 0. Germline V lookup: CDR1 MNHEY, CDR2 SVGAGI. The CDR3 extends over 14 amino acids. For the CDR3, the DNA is TGTGCCAGCAGTCGGGGGGCGAACACCGGGGAGCTGTTTTTT. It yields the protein CASSRGANTGELFF.

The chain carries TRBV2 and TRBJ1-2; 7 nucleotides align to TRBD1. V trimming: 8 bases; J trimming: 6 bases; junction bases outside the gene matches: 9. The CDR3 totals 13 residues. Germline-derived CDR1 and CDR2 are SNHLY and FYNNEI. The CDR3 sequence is CASGYDRVHGYTF. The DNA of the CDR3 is TGTGCCAGCGGTTACGACAGGGTGCATGGCTACACCTTC.

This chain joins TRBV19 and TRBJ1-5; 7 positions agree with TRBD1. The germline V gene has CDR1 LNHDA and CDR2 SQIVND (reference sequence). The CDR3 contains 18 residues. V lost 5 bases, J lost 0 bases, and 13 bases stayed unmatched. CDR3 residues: CASSAQRGTAYSNQPQHF. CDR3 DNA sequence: TGTGCCAGTAGTGCCCAAAGAGGGACAGCTTATAGCAATCAGCCCCAGCATTTT.

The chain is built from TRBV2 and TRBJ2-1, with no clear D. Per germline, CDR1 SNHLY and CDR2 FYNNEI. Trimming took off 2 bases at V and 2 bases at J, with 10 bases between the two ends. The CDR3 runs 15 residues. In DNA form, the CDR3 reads TGTGCCAGCAGTGAAAGAACAAACCCCTACAATGAGCAGTTCTTC. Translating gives CASSERTNPYNEQFF.

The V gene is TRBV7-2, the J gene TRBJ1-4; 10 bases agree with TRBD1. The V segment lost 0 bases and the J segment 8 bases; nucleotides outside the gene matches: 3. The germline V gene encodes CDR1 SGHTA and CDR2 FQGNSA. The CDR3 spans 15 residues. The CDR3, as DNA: TGTGCCAGCAGCTTAGCGTCGACAGGGGGCGAAAAACTGTTTTTT. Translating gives CASSLASTGGEKLFF.

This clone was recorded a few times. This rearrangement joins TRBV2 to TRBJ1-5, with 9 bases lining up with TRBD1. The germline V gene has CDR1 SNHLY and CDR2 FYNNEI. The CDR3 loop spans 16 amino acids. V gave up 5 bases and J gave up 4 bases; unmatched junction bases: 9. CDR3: CASSSQGANLNQPQHF. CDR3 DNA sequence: TGTGCCAGCAGTTCACAGGGGGCCAACCTGAATCAGCCCCAGCATTTT.

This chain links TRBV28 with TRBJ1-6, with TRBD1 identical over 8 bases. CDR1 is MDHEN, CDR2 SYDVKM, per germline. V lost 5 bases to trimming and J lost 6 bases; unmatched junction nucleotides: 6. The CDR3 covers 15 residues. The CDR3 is CASSLTGVRNSPLHF. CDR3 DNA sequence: TGTGCCAGCAGTCTGACAGGGGTTCGTAATTCACCCCTCCACTTT.

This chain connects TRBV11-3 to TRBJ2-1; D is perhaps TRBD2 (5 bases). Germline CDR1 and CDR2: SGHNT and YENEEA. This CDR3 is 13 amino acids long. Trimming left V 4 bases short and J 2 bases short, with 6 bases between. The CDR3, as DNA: TGTGCCAGCAGCTCGGGGACCTACAATGAGCAGTTCTTC. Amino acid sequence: CASSSGTYNEQFF.

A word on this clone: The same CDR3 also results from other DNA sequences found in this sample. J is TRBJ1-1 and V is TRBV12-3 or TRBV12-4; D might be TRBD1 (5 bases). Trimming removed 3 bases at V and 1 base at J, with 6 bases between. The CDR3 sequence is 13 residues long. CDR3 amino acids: CASSFGGNTEAFF. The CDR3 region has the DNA TGTGCCAGCAGTTTCGGGGGGAACACTGAAGCTTTCTTT.

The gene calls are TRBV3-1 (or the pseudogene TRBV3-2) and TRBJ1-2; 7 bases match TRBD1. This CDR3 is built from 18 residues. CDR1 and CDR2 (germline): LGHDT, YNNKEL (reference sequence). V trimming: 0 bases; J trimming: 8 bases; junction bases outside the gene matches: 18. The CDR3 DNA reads TGTGCCAGCAGCCAAGAAGCGTCCGGGACAGACATGAGGCGCGGCTACACCTTC. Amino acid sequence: CASSQEASGTDMRRGYTF.

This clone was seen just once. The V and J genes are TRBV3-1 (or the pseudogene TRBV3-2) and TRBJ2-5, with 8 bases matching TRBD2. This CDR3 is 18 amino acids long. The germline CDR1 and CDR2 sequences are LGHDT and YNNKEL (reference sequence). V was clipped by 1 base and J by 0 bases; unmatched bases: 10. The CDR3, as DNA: TGTGCCAGCAGCCAAGGACCACTCGGGGGGGGCTACCAAGAGACCCAGTACTTC. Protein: CASSQGPLGGGYQETQYF.

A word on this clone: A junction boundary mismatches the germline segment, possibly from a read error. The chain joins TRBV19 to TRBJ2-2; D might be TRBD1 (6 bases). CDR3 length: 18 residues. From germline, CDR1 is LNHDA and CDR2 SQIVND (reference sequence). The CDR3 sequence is CASSRGTDSLGDTGELFF. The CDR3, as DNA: TGTGCAAGTAGTCGAGGGACGGACAGCCTAGGGGACACCGGGGAGCTGTTTTTT.

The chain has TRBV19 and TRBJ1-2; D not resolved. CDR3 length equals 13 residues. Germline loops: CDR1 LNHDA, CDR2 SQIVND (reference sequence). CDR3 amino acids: CAGYDGDNYGYTF. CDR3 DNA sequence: TGTGCAGGATACGACGGGGATAACTATGGCTACACCTTC. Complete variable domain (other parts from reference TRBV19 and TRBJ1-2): DGGITQSPKYLFRKEGQNVTLSCEQNLNHDAMYWYRQDPGQGLRLIYYSQIVNDFQKGDIAEGYSVSREKKESFPLTVTSAQKNPTAFYLCAGYDGDNYGYTFGSGTRLTVV.

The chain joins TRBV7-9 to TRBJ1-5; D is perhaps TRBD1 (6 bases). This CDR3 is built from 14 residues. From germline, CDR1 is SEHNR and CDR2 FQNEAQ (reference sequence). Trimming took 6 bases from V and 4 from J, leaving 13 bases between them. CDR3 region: CASSRGQRNQPQHF. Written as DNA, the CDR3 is TGTGCCAGCAGTCGAGGACAGAGAAATCAGCCCCAGCATTTT.

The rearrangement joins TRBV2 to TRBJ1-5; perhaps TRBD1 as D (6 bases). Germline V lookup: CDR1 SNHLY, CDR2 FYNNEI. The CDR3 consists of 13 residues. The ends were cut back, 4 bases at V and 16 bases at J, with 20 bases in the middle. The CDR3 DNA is TGTGCCAGCAGTGGTAATCGGGACACCCTTATTCATTTT. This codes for CASSGNRDTLIHF. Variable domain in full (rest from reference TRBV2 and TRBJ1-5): EPEVTQTPSHQVTQMGQEVILRCVPISNHLYFYWYRQILGQKVEFLVSFYNNEISEKSEIFDDQFSVERPDGSNFTLKIRSTKLEDSAMYFCASSGNRDTLIHFGDGTRLSIL.

CDR3: CASSFGLAADTDTQYF. The CDR3 bases are TGCGCCAGCAGCTTCGGACTAGCGGCTGACACAGATACGCAGTATTTT. The rearrangement uses TRBV5-1 and TRBJ2-3, with 10 bases that match TRBD2. Trimming cost V 2 bases and J 2 bases; bases outside gene matches: 5. There are 16 residues in the CDR3. Germline V gene lookup returns CDR1 SGHRS and CDR2 YFSETQ.

CDR3 loop: CASSSYRGGYTF. The CDR3 DNA reads TGTGCCAGCAGCTCATACAGGGGTGGCTACACCTTC. This sequence joins TRBV7-8 and TRBJ1-2; 7 bases match TRBD1. The CDR3 sequence is 12 residues long. Germline V gives CDR1 SGHVS, CDR2 FQNEAQ. V lost 4 bases to trimming and J lost 7 bases; unmatched junction nucleotides: 3.

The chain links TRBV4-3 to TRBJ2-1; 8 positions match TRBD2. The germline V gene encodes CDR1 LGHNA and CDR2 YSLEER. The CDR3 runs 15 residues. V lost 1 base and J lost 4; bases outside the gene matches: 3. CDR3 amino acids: CASSQGRGGYNEQFF. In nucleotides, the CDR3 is TGCGCCAGCAGCCAAGGCCGGGGGGGATACAATGAGCAGTTCTTC.

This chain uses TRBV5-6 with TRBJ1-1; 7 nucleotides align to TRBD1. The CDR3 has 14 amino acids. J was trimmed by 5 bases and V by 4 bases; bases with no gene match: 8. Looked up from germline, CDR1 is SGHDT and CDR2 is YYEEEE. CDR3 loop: CASSTDRVWTEAFF. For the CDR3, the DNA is TGTGCCAGCAGCACCGACAGGGTATGGACTGAAGCTTTCTTT.

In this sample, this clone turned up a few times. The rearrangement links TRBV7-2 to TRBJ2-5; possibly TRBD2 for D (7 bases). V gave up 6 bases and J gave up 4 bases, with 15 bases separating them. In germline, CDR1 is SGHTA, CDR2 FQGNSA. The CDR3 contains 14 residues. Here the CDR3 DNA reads TGTGCCAGCAGGGTCGGGGGGCTGTCAGAGACCCAGTACTTC. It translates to CASRVGGLSETQYF.

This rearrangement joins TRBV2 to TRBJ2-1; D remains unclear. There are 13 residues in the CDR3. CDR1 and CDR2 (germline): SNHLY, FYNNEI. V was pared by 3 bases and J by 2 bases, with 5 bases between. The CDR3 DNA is TGTGCCAGCAGTGACCTAGCCTACAATGAGCAGTTCTTC. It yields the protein CASSDLAYNEQFF.

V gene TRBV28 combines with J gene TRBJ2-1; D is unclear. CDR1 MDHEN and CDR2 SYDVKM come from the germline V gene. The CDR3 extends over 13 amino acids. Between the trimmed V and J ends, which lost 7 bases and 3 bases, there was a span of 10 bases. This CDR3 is CASIGSYYNEQFF. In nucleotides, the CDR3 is TGTGCCAGCATCGGTTCCTACTACAATGAGCAGTTCTTC. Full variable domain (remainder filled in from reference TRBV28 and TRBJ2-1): DVKVTQSSRYLVKRTGEKVFLECVQDMDHENMFWYRQDPGLGLRLIYFSYDVKMKEKGDIPEGYSVSREKKERFSLILESASTNQTSMYLCASIGSYYNEQFFGPGTRLTVL.

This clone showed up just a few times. This CDR3 is CASSPLAGVAGELFF. CDR3 in DNA: TGTGCCAGCAGCCCTCTAGCGGGGGTTGCCGGGGAGCTGTTTTTT. This chain uses TRBV7-7 with TRBJ2-2, with 10 bases that match TRBD2. Germline V gene data show CDR1 as SSHAT and CDR2 as FNYEAQ (reference sequence). CDR3 length equals 15 residues. V lost 5 bases to trimming and J lost 6 bases; unmatched junction nucleotides: 6.

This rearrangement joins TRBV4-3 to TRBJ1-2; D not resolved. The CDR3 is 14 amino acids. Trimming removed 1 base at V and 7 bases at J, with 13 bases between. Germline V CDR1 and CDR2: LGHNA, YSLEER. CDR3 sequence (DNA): TGCGCCAGCAGCCAAGGGGAGTTACTCGGTGGCTACACCTTC. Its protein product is CASSQGELLGGYTF.

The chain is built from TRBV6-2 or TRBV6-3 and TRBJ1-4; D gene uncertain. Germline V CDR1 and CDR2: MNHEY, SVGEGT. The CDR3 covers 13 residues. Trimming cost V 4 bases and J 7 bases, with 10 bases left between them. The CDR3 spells CASSSVLGEKLFF. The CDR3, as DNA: TGTGCCAGCAGTTCCGTACTAGGTGAAAAACTGTTTTTT.